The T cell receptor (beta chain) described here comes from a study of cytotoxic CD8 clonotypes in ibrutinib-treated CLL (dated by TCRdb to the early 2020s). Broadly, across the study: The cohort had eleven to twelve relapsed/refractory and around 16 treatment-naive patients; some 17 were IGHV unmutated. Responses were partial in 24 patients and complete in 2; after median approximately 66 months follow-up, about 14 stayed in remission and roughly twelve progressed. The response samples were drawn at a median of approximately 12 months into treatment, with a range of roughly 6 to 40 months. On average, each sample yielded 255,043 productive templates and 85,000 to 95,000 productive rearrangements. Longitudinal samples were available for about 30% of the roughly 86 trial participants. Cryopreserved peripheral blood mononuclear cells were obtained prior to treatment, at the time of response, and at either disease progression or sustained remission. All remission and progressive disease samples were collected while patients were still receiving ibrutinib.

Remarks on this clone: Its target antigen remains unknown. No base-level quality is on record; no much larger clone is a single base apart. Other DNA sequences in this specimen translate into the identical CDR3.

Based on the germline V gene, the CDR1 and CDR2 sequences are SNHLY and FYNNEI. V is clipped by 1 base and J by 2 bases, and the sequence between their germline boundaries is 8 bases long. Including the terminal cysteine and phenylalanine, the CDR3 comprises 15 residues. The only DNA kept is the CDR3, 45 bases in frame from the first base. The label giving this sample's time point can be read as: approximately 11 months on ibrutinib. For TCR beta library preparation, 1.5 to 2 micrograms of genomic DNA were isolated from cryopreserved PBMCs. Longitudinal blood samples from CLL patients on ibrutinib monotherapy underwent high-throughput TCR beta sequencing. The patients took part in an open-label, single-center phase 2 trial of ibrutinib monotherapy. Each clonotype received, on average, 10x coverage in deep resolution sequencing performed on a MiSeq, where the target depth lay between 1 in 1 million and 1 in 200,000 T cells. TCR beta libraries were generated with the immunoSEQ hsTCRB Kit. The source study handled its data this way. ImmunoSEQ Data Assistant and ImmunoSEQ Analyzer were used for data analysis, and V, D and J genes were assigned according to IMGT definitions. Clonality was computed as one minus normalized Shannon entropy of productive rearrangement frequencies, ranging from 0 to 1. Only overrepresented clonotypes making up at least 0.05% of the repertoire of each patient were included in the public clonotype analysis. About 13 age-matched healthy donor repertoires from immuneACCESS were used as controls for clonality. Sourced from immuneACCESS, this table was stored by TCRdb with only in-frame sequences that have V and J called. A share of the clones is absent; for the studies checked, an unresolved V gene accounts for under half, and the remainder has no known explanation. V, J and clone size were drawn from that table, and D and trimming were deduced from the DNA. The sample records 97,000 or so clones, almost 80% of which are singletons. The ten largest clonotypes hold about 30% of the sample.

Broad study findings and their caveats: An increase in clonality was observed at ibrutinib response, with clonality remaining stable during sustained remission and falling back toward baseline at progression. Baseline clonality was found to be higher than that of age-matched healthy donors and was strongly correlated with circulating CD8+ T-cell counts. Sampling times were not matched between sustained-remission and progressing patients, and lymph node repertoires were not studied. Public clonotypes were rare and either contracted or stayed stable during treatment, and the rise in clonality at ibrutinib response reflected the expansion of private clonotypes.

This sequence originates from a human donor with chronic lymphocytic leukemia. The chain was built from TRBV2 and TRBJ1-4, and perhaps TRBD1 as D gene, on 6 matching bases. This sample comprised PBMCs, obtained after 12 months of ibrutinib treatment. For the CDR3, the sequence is CASSEVGATNEKLFF. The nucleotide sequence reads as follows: TGTGCCAGCAGTGAAGTGGGGGCCACTAATGAAAAACTGTTTTTT. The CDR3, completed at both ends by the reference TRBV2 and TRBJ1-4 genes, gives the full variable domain EPEVTQTPSHQVTQMGQEVILRCVPISNHLYFYWYRQILGQKVEFLVSFYNNEISEKSEIFDDQFSVERPDGSNFTLKIRSTKLEDSAMYFCASSEVGATNEKLFFGSGTQLSVL.